This T cell receptor beta chain was obtained from a study of control samples from healthy donors and cancer patients. J lost 2 bases, V lost 3 bases, and 11 bases had no gene match. Germline-derived CDR1 and CDR2 are SGDLS and YYNGEE. This CDR3 spans 17 amino acids. This table comes from immunoSEQ multiplex PCR, and its TCRdb copy is limited to in-frame clones, with some not included. Of over 150,000 clones in the sample, roughly 94% were seen once. V and J are TRBV9 and TRBJ2-3, with TRBD1 matching over 8 bases. Input material: PBMCs. This clonotype was sampled from a man aged 55 to 69 with colorectal cancer. CDR3 loop: CASSGTGLRSHTDTQYF. DNA for the CDR3: TGTGCCAGCAGCGGGACAGGGCTAAGGTCGCACACAGATACGCAGTATTTT.